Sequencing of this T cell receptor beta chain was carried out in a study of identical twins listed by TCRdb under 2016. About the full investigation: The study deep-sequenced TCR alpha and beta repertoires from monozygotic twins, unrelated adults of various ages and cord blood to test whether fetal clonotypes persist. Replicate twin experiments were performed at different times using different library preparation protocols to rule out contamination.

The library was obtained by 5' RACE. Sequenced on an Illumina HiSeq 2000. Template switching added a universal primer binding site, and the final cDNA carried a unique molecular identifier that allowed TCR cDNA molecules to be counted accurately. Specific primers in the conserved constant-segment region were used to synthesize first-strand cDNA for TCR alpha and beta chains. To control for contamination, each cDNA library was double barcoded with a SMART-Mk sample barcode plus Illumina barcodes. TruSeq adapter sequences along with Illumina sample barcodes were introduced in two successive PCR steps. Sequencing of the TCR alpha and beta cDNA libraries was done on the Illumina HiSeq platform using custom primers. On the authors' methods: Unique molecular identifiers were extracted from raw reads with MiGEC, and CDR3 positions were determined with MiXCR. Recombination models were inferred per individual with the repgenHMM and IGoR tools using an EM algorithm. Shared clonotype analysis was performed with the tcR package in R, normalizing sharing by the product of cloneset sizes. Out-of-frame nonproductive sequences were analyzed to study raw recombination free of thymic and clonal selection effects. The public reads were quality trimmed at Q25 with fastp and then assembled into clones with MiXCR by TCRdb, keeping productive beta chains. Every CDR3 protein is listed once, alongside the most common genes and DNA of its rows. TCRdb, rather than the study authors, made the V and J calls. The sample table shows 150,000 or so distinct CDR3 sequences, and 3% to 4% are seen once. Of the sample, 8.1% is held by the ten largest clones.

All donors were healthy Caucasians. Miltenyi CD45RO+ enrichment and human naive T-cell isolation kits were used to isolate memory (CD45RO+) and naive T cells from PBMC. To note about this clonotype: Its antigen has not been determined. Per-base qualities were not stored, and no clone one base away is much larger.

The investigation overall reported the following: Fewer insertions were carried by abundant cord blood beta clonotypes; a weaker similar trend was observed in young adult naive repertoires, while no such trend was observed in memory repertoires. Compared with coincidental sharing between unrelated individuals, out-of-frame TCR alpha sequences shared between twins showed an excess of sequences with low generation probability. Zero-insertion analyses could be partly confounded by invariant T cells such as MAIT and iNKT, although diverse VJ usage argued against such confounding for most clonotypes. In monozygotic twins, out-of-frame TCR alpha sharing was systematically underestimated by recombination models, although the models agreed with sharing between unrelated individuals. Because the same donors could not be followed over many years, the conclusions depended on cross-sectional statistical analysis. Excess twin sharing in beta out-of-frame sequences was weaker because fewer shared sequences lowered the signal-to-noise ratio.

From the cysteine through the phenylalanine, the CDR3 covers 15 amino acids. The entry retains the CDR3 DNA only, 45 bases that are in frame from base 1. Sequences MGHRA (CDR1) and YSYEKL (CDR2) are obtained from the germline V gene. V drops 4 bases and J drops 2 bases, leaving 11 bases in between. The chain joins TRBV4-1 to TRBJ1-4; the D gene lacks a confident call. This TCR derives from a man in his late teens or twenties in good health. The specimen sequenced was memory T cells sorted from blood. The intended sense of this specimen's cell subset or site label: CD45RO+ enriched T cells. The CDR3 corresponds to CASSPEGSTNEKLFF. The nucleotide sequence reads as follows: TGCGCCAGCAGCCCAGAAGGGTCCACTAATGAAAAACTGTTTTTT.